These 16 T cell receptor beta chains originate from one sample sequenced in a study of Ad26.COV2.S vaccination and SARS-CoV-2 variants. Noted treatment: some 19 received Ad26.COV2.S at low or high dose, single or two shots; about 5 received placebo; per-sample allocation not given. Sampling was done on day 63 after the first vaccine or placebo injection. This table comes from immunoSEQ multiplex PCR, and its TCRdb copy is limited to in-frame clones, with some not included. Found here are hundreds of thousands of clones, 92% of them singletons; the top ten hold roughly 1.7%. The specimen comprised peripheral blood, sampled in a trial of Ad26.COV2.S vaccine versus placebo. These receptors all stem from a person between 18 and 65 years old who received the Ad26.COV2.S COVID-19 vaccine or a placebo.

The chain is built from TRBV18 and TRBJ2-4; 10 bases fit TRBD2. Germline values: CDR1 KGHSH, CDR2 LQKENI. The V gene end was trimmed by 3 bases and the J gene end by 8 bases; junction bases not matched to a gene: 10. The CDR3 totals 16 residues. The CDR3 sequence: CASSPLPSGGRDIQYF. The CDR3 nucleotides read TGTGCCAGCTCACCTTTACCTAGCGGGGGAAGGGACATTCAGTACTTC.

This clone occurred a few times. V gene TRBV9 combines with J gene TRBJ2-1, with 8 nucleotides matching TRBD2. This CDR3 region has 15 residues. V trimming: 4 bases; J trimming: 2 bases; junction bases outside the gene matches: 5. Germline V gives CDR1 SGDLS, CDR2 YYNGEE. The CDR3 bases are TGTGCCAGCAGCTCCAACGGGGGGGCCTACAATGAGCAGTTCTTC. This gives the protein CASSSNGGAYNEQFF.

The chain employs TRBV19 and TRBJ2-7, with TRBD1 identical over 8 bases. The V segment lost 11 bases and the J segment 3 bases; nucleotides outside the gene matches: 9. This CDR3 has 13 amino acids. Germline CDR1 and CDR2: LNHDA and SQIVND (reference sequence). In DNA, the CDR3 is TGTGCCTGCTCTCCCGGGACAGGCTACGAGCAGTACTTC. This translates into CACSPGTGYEQYF. Supplemented by reference TRBV19 and TRBJ2-7, the full variable domain reads DGGITQSPKYLFRKEGQNVTLSCEQNLNHDAMYWYRQDPGQGLRLIYYSQIVNDFQKGDIAEGYSVSREKKESFPLTVTSAQKNPTAFYLCACSPGTGYEQYFGPGTRLTVT.

This clone was observed once. This chain connects TRBV7-9 to TRBJ1-3; tentative D call: TRBD1 (5 bases). This CDR3 region has 17 residues. Per germline, CDR1 SEHNR and CDR2 FQNEAQ (reference sequence). V lost 0 bases and J lost 0, with 12 bases in between. The CDR3 sequence: CASSLAIGVRSGNTIYF. The CDR3 nucleotides read TGTGCCAGCAGCTTAGCGATAGGGGTACGCTCTGGAAACACCATATATTTT.

This sequence joins TRBV29-1 and TRBJ1-2, with 8 bases identical to TRBD1. Germline CDR1 reads SQVTM; CDR2 reads ANQGSEA. This CDR3 contains 13 residues. Unmatched junction bases numbered 10, after V lost 7 bases and J lost 6 bases. CDR3 coding DNA: TGCAGCGCAGACAGGGGAAGGGTAGATGGCTACACCTTC. Residues: CSADRGRVDGYTF. Filled out from reference TRBV29-1 and TRBJ1-2, the complete variable domain reads SAVISQKPSRDICQRGTSLTIQCQVDSQVTMMFWYRQQPGQSLTLIATANQGSEATYESGFVIDKFPISRPNLTFSTLTVSNMSPEDSSIYLCSADRGRVDGYTFGSGTRLTVV.

This chain connects TRBV6-1 to TRBJ2-1; TRBD1 matches 8 bases. The CDR3 sequence is 16 residues long. V was clipped by 4 bases and J by 6 bases; unmatched bases: 11. From germline, CDR1 is MNHNS and CDR2 SASEGT. The CDR3 spells CASSGRDRPVANEQFF. DNA of the CDR3: TGTGCCAGCAGTGGGAGGGACAGGCCGGTCGCCAATGAGCAGTTCTTC.

The gene calls are TRBV5-4 and TRBJ2-7; possibly TRBD1 for D (6 bases). The CDR3 covers 14 residues. CDR1 is SGHNT, CDR2 YYREEE, per germline (reference sequence). V lost 2 bases and J lost 6, with 15 bases in between. CDR3 protein: CASSFSTGPSEQYF. DNA of the CDR3: TGTGCCAGCAGCTTCTCGACAGGTCCATCCGAGCAGTACTTC.

This rearrangement joins TRBV11-2 to TRBJ2-7, with 7 nucleotides matching TRBD1. V was clipped by 1 base and J by 0 bases; unmatched bases: 6. The CDR3 runs to 16 residues. Germline values: CDR1 SGHAT, CDR2 FQNNGV. This chain's CDR3 is CASSLGQGGFSYEQYF. CDR3 sequence (DNA): TGTGCCAGCAGCTTAGGACAGGGCGGATTCTCCTACGAGCAGTACTTC. The full variable domain, with the rest looked up from reference TRBV11-2 and TRBJ2-7, is EAGVAQSPRYKIIEKRQSVAFWCNPISGHATLYWYQQILGQGPKLLIQFQNNGVVDDSQLPKDRFSAERLKGVDSTLKIQPAKLEDSAVYLCASSLGQGGFSYEQYFGPGTRLTVT.

The sample holds a few counts of this clone. The chain joins TRBV19 to TRBJ2-1; tentatively, D is TRBD1 (6 bases). CDR1 is LNHDA, CDR2 SQIVND, per germline (reference sequence). Trimming took 3 bases from V and 3 from J, leaving 12 bases between them. The CDR3 is made up of 15 amino acids. The chain's CDR3 is CASSISTGDYNEQFF. CDR3 DNA: TGTGCCAGTAGTATTTCGACAGGAGACTACAATGAGCAGTTCTTC.

This chain joins TRBV5-6 and TRBJ2-6; 7 nucleotides align to TRBD1. V dropped 0 bases and J dropped 3; count of bases not matched to a gene: 6. CDR1 and CDR2 (germline): SGHDT, YYEEEE. The CDR3 length is 17 residues. This CDR3 is CASSLAPGDSGANVLTF. For the CDR3, the DNA is TGTGCCAGCAGCTTGGCTCCTGGGGACAGTGGGGCCAACGTCCTGACTTTC.

The chain carries TRBV7-9 and TRBJ2-2; possibly TRBD1 or TRBD2 for D (5 bases each). Germline lookup yields CDR1 SEHNR and CDR2 FQNEAQ (reference sequence). V was shortened by 3 bases and J by 7 bases, with 24 bases between the two germline ends. This CDR3 comprises 18 residues. The CDR3 here is CASSFSVRGRRVDGELFF. CDR3 DNA: TGTGCCAGCAGCTTTAGCGTCCGGGGCCGCAGGGTAGACGGGGAGCTGTTTTTT. Combining the CDR3 with reference TRBV7-9 and TRBJ2-2 gives the whole variable domain DTGVSQNPRHKITKRGQNVTFRCDPISEHNRLYWYRQTLGQGPEFLTYFQNEAQLEKSRLLSDRFSAERPKGSFSTLEIQRTEQGDSAMYLCASSFSVRGRRVDGELFFGEGSRLTVL.

The V call is TRBV7-8, the J call TRBJ1-5; D is undetermined. The germline CDR1 and CDR2 sequences are SGHVS and FQNEAQ. The CDR3 has 15 residues. The V gene lost 3 bases and the J gene lost 2 bases, with 11 bases spanning the gap. CDR3 nucleotides: TGTGCCAGCAGCTTCGGCTTGGCGGGCAATCAGCCCCAGCATTTT. Its protein product is CASSFGLAGNQPQHF.

The chain couples TRBV7-2 to TRBJ1-5, with 7 bases that match TRBD1. Trimming removed 3 bases from V and 7 bases from J; junction bases left unmatched: 9. CDR1 and CDR2 (germline): SGHTA, FQGNSA. The CDR3 loop spans 15 amino acids. The CDR3 reads CASSFDRVFGQPQHF. As DNA, the CDR3 is TGTGCCAGCAGCTTCGACAGGGTGTTTGGGCAGCCCCAGCATTTT.

The sample holds one count of this clone. The chain combines TRBV6-2 or TRBV6-3 with TRBJ1-5; D remains unclear. Trimming took 5 bases from V and 0 from J, leaving 8 bases between them. Germline values: CDR1 MNHEY, CDR2 SVGEGT. There are 14 residues in the CDR3. The CDR3 DNA sequence: TGTGCCAGCAGTAAACATTATAGCAATCAGCCCCAGCATTTT. This translates into CASSKHYSNQPQHF.

The chain employs TRBV6-5 and TRBJ1-1; D is undetermined. From germline, CDR1 is MNHEY and CDR2 SVGAGI. V was clipped by 0 bases and J by 7 bases, with 12 bases between them. The CDR3 extends over 14 amino acids. For the CDR3, the DNA is TGTGCCAGCAGTTACTCGATGCAGGTACTTGAAGCTTTCTTT. Encoded protein: CASSYSMQVLEAFF.

This clone was observed once. In DNA form, the CDR3 reads TGCGCCAGCAGATTGGGGGGCGGACAGGGGGCCCAGAATGAAAAACTGTTTTTT. Translated: CASRLGGGQGAQNEKLFF. The J gene is TRBJ1-4, the V gene TRBV10-2; 11 bases fit TRBD1. Germline assignment: CDR1 WSHSY and CDR2 SAAADI. The V gene end was trimmed by 6 bases and the J gene end by 5 bases; junction bases not matched to a gene: 14. The CDR3 loop spans 18 amino acids.